This record covers a single T cell receptor beta chain. The V segment lost 7 bases and the J segment 1 base; nucleotides outside the gene matches: 9. The germline V gene encodes CDR1 SQVTM and CDR2 ANQGSEA. The CDR3 spans 14 residues. As originally analysed: Cell counts per sample came from amplifying reference gene primers. Sequencing used immunoSEQ multiplex PCR; TCRdb keeps in-frame clones, though not all of them. V and J calls and clone size come straight from that table; D and trimming were deduced from the DNA. The table includes 250,000 to 300,000 clones, 75% to 90% detected once. The data are from a study of blood T cell repertoires in COVID-19.

The sequence was obtained from a woman aged 40 to 50 who had recovered from COVID-19. V and J are TRBV29-1 and TRBJ1-1; TRBD1 matches 7 bases. The sequencing sample was made of peripheral blood. The CDR3 DNA reads TGCAGCGGCGGAGGGGGGACAGCGAACACTGAAGCTTTCTTT. Its translation: CSGGGGTANTEAFF.